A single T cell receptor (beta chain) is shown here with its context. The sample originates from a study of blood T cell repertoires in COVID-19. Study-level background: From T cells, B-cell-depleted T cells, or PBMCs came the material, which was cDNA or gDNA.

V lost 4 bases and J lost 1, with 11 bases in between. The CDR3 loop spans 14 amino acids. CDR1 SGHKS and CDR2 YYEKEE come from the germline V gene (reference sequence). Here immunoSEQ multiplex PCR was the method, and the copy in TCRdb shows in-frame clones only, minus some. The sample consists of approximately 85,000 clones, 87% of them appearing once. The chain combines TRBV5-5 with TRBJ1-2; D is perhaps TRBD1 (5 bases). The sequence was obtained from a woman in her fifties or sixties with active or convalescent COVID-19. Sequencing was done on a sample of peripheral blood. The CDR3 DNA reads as TGTGCCAGCAGCCTGACAGATTTTAACTATGGCTACACCTTC. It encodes CASSLTDFNYGYTF.